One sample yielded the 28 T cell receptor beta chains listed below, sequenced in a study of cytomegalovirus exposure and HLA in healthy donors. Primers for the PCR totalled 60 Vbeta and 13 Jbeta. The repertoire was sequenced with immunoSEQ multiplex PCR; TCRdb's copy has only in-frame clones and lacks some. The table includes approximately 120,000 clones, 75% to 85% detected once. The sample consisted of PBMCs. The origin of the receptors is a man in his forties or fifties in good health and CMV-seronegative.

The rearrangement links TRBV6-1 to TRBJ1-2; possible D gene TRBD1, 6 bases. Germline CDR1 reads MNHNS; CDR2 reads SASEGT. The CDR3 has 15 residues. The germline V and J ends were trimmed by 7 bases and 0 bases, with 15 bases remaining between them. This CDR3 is CASTPRGRANYGYTF. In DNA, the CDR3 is TGTGCCAGCACCCCAAGGGGGAGGGCTAACTATGGCTACACCTTC.

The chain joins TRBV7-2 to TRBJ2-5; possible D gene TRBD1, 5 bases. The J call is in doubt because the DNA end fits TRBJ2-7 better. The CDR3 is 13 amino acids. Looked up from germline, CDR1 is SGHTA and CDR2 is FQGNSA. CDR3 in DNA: TGTGCCAGCAGCTTAGGACAGCAATACGAGCAGTACTTC. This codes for CASSLGQQYEQYF.

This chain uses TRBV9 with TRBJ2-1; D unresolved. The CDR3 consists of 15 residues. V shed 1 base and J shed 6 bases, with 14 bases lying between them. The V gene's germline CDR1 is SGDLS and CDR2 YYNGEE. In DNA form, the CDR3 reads TGTGCCAGCAGCGTATTCCGGAGCCAAGGCAATGAGCAGTTCTTC. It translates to CASSVFRSQGNEQFF.

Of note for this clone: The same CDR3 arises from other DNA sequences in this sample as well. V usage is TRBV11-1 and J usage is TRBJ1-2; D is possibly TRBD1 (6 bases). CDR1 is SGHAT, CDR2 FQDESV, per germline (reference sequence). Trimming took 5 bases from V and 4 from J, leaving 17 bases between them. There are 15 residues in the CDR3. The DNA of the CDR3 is TGTGCCAGCAGCCCACAGGGCTGGCCCTTCTATGGCTACACCTTC. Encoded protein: CASSPQGWPFYGYTF.

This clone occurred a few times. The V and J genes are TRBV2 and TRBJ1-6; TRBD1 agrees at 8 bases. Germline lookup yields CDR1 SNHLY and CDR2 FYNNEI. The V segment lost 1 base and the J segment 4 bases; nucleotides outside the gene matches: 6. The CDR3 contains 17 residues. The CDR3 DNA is TGTGCCAGCAGTGAAGGCGTAAGGGACAGGTATAATTCACCCCTCCACTTT. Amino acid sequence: CASSEGVRDRYNSPLHF.

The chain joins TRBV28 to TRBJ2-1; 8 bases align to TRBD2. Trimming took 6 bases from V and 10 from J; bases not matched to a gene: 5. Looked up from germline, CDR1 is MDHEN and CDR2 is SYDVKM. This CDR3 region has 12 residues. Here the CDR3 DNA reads TGTGCCAGCAGCCAATTAGCGGGGGAGCAGTTCTTC. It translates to CASSQLAGEQFF.

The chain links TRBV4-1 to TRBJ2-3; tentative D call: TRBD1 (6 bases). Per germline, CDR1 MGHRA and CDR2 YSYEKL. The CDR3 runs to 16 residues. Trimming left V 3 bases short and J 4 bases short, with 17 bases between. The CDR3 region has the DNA TGCGCCAGCAGCCACCCGGACAGTCTGGGGGCAGATACGCAGTATTTT. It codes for CASSHPDSLGADTQYF.

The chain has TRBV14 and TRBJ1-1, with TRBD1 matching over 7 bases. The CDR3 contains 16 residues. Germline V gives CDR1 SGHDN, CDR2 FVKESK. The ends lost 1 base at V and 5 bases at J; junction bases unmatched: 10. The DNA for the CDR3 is TGTGCCAGCAGCCAAGTGTCCCCGGTCAGGGGGACTGAAGCTTTCTTT. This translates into CASSQVSPVRGTEAFF.

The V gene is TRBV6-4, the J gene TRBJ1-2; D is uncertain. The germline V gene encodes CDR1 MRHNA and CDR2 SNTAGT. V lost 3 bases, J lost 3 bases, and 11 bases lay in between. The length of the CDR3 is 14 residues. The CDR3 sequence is CASSESGDHYGYTF. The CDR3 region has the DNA TGTGCCAGCAGTGAATCCGGGGATCACTATGGCTACACCTTC.

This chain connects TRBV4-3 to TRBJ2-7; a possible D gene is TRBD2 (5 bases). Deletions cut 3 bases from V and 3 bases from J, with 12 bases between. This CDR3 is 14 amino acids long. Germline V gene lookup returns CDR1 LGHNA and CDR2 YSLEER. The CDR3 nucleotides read TGCGCCAGCAGCCAGGAGGAGAAAGGCTACGAGCAGTACTTC. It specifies CASSQEEKGYEQYF.

CDR3 in amino acids: CASSLHNGGIGETQYF. The CDR3 DNA reads as TGTGCCAGCAGTCTCCACAACGGGGGGATAGGAGAGACCCAGTACTTC. The chain carries TRBV28 and TRBJ2-5; 7 bases are shared with TRBD2. The CDR3 covers 16 residues. In germline, CDR1 is MDHEN, CDR2 SYDVKM. V lost 5 bases and J lost 4; bases outside the gene matches: 13.

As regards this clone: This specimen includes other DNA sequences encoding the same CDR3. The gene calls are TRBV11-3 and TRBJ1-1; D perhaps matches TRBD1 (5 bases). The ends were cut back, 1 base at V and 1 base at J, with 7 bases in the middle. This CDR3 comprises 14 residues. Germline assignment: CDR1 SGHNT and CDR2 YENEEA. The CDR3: CASSLGGGNTEAFF. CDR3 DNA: TGTGCCAGCAGCTTAGGCGGGGGGAACACTGAAGCTTTCTTT.

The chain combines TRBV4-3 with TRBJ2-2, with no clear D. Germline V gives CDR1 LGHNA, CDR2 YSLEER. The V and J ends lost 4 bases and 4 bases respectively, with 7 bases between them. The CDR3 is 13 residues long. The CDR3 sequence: CASSPSVTGELFF. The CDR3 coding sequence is TGCGCCAGCAGCCCAAGCGTCACCGGGGAGCTGTTTTTT.

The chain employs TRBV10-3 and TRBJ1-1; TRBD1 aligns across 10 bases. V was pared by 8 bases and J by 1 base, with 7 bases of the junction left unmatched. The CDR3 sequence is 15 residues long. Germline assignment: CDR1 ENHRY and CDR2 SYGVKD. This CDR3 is CAIERRQGANTEAFF. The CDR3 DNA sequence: TGTGCCATCGAGAGGAGACAGGGGGCGAACACTGAAGCTTTCTTT.

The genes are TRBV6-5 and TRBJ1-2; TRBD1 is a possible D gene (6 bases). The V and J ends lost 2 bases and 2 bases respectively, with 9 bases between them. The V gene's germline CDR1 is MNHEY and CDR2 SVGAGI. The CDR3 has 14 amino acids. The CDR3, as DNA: TGTGCCAGCAGTTACGAGGACAGCAACTATGGCTACACCTTC. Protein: CASSYEDSNYGYTF.

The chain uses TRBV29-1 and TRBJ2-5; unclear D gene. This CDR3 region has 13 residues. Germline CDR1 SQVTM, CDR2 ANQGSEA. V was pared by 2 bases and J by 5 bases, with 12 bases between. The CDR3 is CSVESPNRETQYF. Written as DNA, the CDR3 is TGCAGCGTTGAATCGCCGAATCGGGAGACCCAGTACTTC. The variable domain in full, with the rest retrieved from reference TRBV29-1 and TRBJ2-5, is SAVISQKPSRDICQRGTSLTIQCQVDSQVTMMFWYRQQPGQSLTLIATANQGSEATYESGFVIDKFPISRPNLTFSTLTVSNMSPEDSSIYLCSVESPNRETQYFGPGTRLLVL.

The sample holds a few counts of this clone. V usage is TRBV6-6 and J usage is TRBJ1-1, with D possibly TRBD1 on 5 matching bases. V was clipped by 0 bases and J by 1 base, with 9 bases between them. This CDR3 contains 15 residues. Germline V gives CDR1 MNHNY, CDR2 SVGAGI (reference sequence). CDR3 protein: CASSYSSQGNTEAFF. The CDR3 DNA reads TGTGCCAGCAGTTACTCGAGTCAGGGGAACACTGAAGCTTTCTTT.

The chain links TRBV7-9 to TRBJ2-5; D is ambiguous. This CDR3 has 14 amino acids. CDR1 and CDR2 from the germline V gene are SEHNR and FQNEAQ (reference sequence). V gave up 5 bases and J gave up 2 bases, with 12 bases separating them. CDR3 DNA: TGTGCCAGCAGCAATGAGGCAGATCAAGAGACCCAGTACTTC. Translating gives CASSNEADQETQYF. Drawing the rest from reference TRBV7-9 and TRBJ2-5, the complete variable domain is DTGVSQNPRHKITKRGQNVTFRCDPISEHNRLYWYRQTLGQGPEFLTYFQNEAQLEKSRLLSDRFSAERPKGSFSTLEIQRTEQGDSAMYLCASSNEADQETQYFGPGTRLLVL.

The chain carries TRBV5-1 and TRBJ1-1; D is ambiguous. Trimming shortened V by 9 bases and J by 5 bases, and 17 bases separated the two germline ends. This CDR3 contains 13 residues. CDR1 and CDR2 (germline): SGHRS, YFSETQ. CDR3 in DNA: TGCGCCACCCGGCAACTAGACCGGACTGAAGCTTTCTTT. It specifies CATRQLDRTEAFF.

Written as DNA, the CDR3 is TGTGCCAGCAGTAGACAGGGGTGGCACACTGAAGCTTTCTTT. It yields the protein CASSRQGWHTEAFF. The rearrangement links TRBV2 to TRBJ1-1; 8 positions agree with TRBD1. Germline loops: CDR1 SNHLY, CDR2 FYNNEI. This CDR3 is built from 14 residues. J was trimmed by 3 bases and V by 5 bases; bases with no gene match: 5.

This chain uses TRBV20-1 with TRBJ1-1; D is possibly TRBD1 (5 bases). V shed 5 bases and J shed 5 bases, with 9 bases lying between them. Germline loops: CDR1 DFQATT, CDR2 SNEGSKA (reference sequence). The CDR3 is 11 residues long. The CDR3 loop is CSAYGGTEAFF. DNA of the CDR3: TGCAGTGCTTATGGGGGGACTGAAGCTTTCTTT.

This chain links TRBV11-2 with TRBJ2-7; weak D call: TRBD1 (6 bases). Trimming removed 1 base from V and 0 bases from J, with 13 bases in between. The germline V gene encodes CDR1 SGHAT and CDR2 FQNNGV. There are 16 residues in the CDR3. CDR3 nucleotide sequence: TGTGCCAGCAGCTTAGGTTTTTCGGACAGCTCCTACGAGCAGTACTTC. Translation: CASSLGFSDSSYEQYF.

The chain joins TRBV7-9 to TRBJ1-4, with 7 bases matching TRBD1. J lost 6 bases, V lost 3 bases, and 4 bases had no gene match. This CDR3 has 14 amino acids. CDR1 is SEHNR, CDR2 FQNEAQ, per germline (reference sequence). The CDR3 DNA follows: TGTGCCAGCAGCTTCAGGGGGAGCGATGAAAAACTGTTTTTT. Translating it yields CASSFRGSDEKLFF.

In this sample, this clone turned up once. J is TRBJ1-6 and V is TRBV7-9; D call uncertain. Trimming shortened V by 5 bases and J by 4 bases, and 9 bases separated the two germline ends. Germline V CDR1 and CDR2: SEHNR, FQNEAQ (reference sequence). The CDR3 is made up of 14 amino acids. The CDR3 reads CASSPGFYNSPLHF. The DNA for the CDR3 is TGTGCCAGCAGCCCGGGATTTTATAATTCACCCCTCCACTTT. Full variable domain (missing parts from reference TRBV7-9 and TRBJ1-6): DTGVSQNPRHKITKRGQNVTFRCDPISEHNRLYWYRQTLGQGPEFLTYFQNEAQLEKSRLLSDRFSAERPKGSFSTLEIQRTEQGDSAMYLCASSPGFYNSPLHFGNGTRLTVT.

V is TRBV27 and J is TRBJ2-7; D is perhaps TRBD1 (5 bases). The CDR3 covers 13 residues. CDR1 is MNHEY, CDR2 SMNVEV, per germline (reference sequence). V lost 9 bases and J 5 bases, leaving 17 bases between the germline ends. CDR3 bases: TGTGCCAGTTGGACACCAAACCACCACGAGCAGTACTTC. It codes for CASWTPNHHEQYF.

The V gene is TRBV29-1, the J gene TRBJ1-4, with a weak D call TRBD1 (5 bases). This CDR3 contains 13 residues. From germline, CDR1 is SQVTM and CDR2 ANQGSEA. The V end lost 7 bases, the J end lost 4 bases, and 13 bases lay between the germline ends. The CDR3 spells CSAGTGGNEKLFF. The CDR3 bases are TGCAGCGCCGGAACCGGGGGTAATGAAAAACTGTTTTTT.

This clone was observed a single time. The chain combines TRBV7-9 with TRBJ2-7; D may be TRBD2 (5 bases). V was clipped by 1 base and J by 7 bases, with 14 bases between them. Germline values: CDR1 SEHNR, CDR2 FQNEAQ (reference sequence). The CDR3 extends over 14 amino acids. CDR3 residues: CASSLEGSGMEQYF. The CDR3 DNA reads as TGTGCCAGCAGCTTAGAGGGTTCCGGGATGGAGCAGTACTTC.

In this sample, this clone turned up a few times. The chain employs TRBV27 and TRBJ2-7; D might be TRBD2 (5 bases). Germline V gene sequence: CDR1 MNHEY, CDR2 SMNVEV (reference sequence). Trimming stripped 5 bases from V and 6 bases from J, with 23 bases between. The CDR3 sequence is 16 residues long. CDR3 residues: CASSTREGSVKVEQYF. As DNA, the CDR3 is TGTGCCAGCAGTACTAGAGAGGGCAGCGTCAAGGTCGAGCAGTACTTC.